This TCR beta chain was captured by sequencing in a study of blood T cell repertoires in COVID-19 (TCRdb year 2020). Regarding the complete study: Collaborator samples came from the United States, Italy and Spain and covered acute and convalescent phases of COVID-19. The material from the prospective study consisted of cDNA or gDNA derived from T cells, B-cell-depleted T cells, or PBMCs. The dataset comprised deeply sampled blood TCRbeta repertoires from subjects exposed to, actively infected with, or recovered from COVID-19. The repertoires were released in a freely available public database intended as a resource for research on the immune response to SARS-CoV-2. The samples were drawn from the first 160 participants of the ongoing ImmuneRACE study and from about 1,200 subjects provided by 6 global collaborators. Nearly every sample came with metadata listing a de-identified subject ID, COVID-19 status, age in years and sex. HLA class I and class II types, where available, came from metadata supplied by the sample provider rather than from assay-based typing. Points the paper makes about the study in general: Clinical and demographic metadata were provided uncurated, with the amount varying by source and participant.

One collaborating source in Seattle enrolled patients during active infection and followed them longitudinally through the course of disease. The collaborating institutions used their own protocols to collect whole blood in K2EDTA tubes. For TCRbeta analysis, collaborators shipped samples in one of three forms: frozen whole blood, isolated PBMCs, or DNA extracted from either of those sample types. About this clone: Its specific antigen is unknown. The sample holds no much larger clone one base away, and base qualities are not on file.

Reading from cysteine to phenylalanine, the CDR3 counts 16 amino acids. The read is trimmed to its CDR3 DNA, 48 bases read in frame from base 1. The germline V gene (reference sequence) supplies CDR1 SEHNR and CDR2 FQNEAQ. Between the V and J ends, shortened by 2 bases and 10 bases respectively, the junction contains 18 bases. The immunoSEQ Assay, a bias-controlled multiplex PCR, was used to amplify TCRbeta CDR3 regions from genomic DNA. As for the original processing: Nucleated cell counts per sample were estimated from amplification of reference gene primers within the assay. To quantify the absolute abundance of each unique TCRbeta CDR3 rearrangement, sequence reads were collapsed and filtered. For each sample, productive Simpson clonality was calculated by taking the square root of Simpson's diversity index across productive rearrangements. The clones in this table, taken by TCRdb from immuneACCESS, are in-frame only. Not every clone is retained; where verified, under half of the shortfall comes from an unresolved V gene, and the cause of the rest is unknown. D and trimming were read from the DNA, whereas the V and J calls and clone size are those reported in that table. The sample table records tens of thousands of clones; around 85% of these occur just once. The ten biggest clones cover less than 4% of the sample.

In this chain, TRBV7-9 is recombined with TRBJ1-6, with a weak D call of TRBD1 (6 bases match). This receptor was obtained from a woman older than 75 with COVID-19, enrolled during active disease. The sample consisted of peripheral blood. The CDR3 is CASSLNRAPRGSPLHF. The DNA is TGTGCCAGCAGCTTAAACAGGGCCCCCAGAGGATCACCCCTCCACTTT.